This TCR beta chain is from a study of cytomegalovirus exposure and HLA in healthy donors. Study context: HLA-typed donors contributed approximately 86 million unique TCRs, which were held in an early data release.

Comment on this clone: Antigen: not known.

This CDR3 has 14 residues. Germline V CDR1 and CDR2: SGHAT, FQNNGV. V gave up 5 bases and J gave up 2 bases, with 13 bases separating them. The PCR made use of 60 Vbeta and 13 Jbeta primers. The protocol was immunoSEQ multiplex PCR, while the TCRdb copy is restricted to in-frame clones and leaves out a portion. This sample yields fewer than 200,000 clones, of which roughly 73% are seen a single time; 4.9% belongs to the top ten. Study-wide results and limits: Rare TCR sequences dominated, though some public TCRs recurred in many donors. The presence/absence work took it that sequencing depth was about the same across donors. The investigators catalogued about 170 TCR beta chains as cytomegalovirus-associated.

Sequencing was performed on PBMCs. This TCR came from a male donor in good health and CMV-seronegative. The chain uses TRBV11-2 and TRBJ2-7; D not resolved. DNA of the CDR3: TGTGCCAGCAGCCAGGTTGATGTGACCTACGAGCAGTACTTC. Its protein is CASSQVDVTYEQYF.